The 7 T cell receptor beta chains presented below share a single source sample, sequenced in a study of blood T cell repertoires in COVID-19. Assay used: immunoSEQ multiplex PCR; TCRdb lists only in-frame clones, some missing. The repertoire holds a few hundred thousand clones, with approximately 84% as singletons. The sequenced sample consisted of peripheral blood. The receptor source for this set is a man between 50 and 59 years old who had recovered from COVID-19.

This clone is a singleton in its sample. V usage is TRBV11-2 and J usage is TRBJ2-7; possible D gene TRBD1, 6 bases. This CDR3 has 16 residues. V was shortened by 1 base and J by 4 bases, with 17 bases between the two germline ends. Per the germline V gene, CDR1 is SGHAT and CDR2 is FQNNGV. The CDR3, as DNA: TGTGCCAGCAGCTTAGCACCTGGACAGCCCTTTTACGAGCAGTACTTC. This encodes CASSLAPGQPFYEQYF. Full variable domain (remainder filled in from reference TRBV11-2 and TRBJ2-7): EAGVAQSPRYKIIEKRQSVAFWCNPISGHATLYWYQQILGQGPKLLIQFQNNGVVDDSQLPKDRFSAERLKGVDSTLKIQPAKLEDSAVYLCASSLAPGQPFYEQYFGPGTRLTVT.

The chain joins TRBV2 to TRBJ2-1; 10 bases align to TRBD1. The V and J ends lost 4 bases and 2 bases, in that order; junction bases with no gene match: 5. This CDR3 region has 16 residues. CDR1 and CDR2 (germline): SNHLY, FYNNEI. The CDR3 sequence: CASSGRTGGTYNEQFF. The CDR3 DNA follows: TGTGCCAGCAGTGGACGGACAGGGGGGACCTACAATGAGCAGTTCTTC. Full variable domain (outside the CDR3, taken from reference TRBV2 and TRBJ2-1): EPEVTQTPSHQVTQMGQEVILRCVPISNHLYFYWYRQILGQKVEFLVSFYNNEISEKSEIFDDQFSVERPDGSNFTLKIRSTKLEDSAMYFCASSGRTGGTYNEQFFGPGTRLTVL.

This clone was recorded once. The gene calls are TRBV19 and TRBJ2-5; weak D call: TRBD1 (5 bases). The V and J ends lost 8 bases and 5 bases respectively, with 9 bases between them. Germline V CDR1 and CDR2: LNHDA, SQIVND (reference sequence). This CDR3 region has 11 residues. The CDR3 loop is CASGAGETQYF. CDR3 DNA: TGTGCCAGTGGAGCAGGGGAGACCCAGTACTTC.

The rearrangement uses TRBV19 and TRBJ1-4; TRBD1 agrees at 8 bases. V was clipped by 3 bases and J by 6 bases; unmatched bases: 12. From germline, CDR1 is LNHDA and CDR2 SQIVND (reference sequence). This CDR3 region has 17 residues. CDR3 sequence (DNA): TGTGCCAGTAGTATTGGCAGGGGGCCAACTGGGTATGAAAAACTGTTTTTT. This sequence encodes CASSIGRGPTGYEKLFF.

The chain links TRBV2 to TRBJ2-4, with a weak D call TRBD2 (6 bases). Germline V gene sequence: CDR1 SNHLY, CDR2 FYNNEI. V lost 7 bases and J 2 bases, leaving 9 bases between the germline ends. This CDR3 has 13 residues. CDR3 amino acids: CASTGGSKNIQYF. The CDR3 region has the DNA TGTGCCAGCACCGGGGGATCCAAAAACATTCAGTACTTC.

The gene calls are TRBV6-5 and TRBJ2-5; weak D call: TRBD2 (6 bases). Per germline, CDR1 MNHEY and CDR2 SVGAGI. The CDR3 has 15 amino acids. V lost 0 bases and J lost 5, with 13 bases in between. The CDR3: CASSYSRSGGETQYF. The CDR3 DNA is TGTGCCAGCAGTTACTCGAGAAGTGGGGGGGAGACCCAGTACTTC.

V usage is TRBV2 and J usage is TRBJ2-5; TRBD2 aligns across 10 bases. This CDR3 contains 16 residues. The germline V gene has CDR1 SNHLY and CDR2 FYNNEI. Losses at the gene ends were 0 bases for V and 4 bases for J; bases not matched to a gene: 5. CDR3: CASSEASSGRRETQYF. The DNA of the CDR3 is TGTGCCAGCAGTGAAGCCTCTAGCGGGAGAAGAGAGACCCAGTACTTC.